This T cell receptor (beta chain) came from a study of T cell changes during pregnancy in multiple sclerosis. This CDR3 is 16 amino acids long. CDR1 and CDR2 (germline): SGHRS, YFSETQ. The V gene lost 4 bases and the J gene lost 2 bases, with 16 bases spanning the gap. The table came from immunoSEQ multiplex PCR; TCRdb's copy has only in-frame clones and leaves some out. The data hold 69,000 or so clones, with roughly 93% observed a single time. The chain employs TRBV5-1 and TRBJ2-1, with D possibly being TRBD2 (5 bases). The TCR sequence derives from a female donor with multiple sclerosis, enrolled in a pregnancy study. Sequenced material: peripheral blood, taken in the third trimester of pregnancy. The CDR3 reads CASSPIIPGTYNEQFF. CDR3 sequence (DNA): TGCGCCAGCAGCCCCATCATCCCGGGGACCTACAATGAGCAGTTCTTC.